This T cell receptor beta chain was sequenced during a study of T cells in women clearing cervical HPV infection. About the research overall: Blood came at first lesion visit for cases, post-clearance for controls.

Whole-study results and caveats: Richness plus V gene abundances separated cases from controls with AUC roughly 0.88. CIN3+ cases had significantly higher TCR repertoire richness than controls, but evenness did not differ.

Data came from immunoSEQ multiplex PCR; TCRdb stores just in-frame clones and leaves some out. The table lists tens of thousands of clones. Germline assignment: CDR1 KGHDR and CDR2 SFDVKD. V shed 0 bases and J shed 8 bases, with 10 bases lying between them. CDR3 length equals 14 residues. As to this clone: The antigen is not known. The read is 3 residues too short to cover the CDR3 end, so that end is filled in from the germline J gene.

The chain links TRBV24-1 to TRBJ2-1, with D tentatively TRBD2 (5 bases). Sequences were obtained from blood buffy coat. The source is a woman between 18 and 69 years old with a cervical HPV16 infection that either progressed to CIN3+ or cleared (not recorded which). Here the CDR3 reads CATSDLRAGYEQFF. The part of the CDR3 DNA that was read is TGTGCCACCAGTGATTTGCGGGCGGGTTATGAG.